This TCR beta chain was observed in a study of cytomegalovirus exposure and HLA in healthy donors. Trimming left V 0 bases short and J 0 bases short, with 13 bases between. CDR1 and CDR2 (germline): SGDLS, YYNGEE. This CDR3 contains 16 residues. This clone appeared once. The PCR used 60 Vbeta and 13 Jbeta primers. Profiling relied on immunoSEQ multiplex PCR, and the TCRdb table lists in-frame clones only, not all of them. The table has approximately 100,000 clones, roughly four fifths seen once. The origin of this receptor is a male donor in good health and CMV-seropositive. Sequenced sample: PBMCs. The rearrangement links TRBV9 to TRBJ2-7, with a possible D match to TRBD1 (6 bases). The CDR3 sequence: CASSVEGQGSSYEQYF. CDR3 coding DNA: TGTGCCAGCAGCGTAGAGGGTCAGGGGAGCTCCTACGAGCAGTACTTC.